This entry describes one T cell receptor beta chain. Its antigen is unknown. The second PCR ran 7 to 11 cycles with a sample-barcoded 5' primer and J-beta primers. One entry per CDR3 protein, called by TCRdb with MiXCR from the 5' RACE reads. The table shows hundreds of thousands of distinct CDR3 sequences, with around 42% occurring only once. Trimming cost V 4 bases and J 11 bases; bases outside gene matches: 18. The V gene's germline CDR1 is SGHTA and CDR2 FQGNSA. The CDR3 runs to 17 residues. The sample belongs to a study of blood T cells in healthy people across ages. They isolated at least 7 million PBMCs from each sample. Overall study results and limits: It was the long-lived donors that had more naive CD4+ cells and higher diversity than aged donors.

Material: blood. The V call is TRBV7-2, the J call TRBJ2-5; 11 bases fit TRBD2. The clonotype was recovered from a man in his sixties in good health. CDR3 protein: CASSSQRLAGTLSEQYF. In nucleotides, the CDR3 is TGTGCCAGCAGCTCCCAGCGACTAGCGGGGACCTTGAGTGAGCAGTACTTC.